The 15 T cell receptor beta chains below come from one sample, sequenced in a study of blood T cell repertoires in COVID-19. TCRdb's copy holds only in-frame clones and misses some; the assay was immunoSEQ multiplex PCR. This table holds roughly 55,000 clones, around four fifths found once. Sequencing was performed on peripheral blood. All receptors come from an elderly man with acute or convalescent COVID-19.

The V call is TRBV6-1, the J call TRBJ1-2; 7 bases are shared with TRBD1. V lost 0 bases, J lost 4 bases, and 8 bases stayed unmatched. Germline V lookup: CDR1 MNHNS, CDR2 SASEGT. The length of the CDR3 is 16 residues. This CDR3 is CASSEAGRGLAYGYTF. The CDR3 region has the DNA TGTGCCAGCAGTGAAGCGGGAAGGGGGCTTGCCTATGGCTACACCTTC.

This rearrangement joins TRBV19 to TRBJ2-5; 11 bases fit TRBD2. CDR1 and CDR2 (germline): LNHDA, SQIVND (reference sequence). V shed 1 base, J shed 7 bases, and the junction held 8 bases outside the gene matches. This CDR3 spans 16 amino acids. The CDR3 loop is CASSIGSGRAFGTQYF. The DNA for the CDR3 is TGTGCCAGTAGTATAGGTAGCGGGAGGGCCTTTGGGACCCAGTACTTC.

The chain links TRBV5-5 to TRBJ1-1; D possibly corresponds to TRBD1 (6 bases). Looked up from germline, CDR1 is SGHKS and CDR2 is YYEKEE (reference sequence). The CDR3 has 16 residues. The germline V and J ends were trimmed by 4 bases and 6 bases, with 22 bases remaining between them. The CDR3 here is CASSQTSLAWGPEAFF. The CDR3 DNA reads TGTGCCAGCAGCCAAACATCCCTTGCCTGGGGGCCTGAAGCTTTCTTT.

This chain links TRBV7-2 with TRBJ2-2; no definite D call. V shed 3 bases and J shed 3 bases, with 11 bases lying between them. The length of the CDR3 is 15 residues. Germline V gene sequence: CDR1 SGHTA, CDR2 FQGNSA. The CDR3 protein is CASSLPGLYTGELFF. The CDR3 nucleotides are TGTGCCAGCAGCTTGCCAGGCTTGTACACCGGGGAGCTGTTTTTT.

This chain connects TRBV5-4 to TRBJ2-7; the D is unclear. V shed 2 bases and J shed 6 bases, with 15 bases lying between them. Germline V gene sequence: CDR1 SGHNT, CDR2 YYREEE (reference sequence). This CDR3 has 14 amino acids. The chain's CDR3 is CASSFSRSAGEQYF. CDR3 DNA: TGTGCCAGCAGCTTTAGCCGGTCGGCTGGCGAGCAGTACTTC.

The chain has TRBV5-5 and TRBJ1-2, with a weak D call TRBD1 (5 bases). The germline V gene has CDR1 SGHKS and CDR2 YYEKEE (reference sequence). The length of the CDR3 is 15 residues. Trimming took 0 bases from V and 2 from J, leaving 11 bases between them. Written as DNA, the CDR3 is TGTGCCAGCAGCTTGGCCGGGGGTCCAAACTATGGCTACACCTTC. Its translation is CASSLAGGPNYGYTF.

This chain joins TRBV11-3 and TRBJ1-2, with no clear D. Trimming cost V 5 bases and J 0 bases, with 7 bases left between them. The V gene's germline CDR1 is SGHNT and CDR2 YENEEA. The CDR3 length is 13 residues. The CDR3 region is CASSDLTNYGYTF. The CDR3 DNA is TGTGCCAGCAGCGATCTAACTAACTATGGCTACACCTTC.

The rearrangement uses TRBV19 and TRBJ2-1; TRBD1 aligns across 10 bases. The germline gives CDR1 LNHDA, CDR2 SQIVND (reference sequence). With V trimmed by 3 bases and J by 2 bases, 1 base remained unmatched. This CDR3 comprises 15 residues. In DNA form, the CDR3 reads TGTGCCAGTAGTATGGGGACAGGGGCCTACAATGAGCAGTTCTTC. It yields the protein CASSMGTGAYNEQFF.

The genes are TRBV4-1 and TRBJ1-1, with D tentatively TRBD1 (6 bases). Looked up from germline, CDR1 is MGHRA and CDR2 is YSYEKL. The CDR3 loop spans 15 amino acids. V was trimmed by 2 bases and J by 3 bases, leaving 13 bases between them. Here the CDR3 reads CASSQIASGDTEAFF. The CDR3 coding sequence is TGCGCCAGCAGCCAAATCGCCTCAGGGGACACTGAAGCTTTCTTT.

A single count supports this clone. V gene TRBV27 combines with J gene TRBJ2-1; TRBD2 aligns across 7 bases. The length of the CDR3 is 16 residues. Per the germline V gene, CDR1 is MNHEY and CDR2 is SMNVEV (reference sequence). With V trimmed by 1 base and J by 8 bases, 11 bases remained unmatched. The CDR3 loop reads CASSLFRTRGRDEQFF. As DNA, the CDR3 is TGTGCCAGCAGTTTATTTAGGACTAGGGGTCGAGATGAGCAGTTCTTC.

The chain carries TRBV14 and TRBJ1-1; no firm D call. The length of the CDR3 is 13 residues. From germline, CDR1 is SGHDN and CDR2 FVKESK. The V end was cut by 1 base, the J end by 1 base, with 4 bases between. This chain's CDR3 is CASSQVQNTEAFF. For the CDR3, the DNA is TGTGCCAGCAGCCAAGTCCAGAACACTGAAGCTTTCTTT.

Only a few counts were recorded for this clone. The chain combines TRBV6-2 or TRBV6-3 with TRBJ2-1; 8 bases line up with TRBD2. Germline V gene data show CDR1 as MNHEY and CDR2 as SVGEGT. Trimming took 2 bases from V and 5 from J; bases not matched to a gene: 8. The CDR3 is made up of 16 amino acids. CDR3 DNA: TGTGCCAGCAGTTACGTAGTCGGGGGACTAGACAATGAGCAGTTCTTC. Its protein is CASSYVVGGLDNEQFF.

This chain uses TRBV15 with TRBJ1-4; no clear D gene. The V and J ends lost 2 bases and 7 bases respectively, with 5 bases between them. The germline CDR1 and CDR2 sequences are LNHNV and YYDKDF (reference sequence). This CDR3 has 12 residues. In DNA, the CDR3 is TGTGCCACCAGCAGAAATCGTGAAAAACTGTTTTTT. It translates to CATSRNREKLFF.

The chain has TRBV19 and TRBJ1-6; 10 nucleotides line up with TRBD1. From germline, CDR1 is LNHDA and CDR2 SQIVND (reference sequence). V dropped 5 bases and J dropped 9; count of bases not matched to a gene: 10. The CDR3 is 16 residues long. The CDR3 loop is CASSQSTGTGVSPLHF. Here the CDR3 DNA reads TGTGCCAGTAGTCAATCAACCGGGACAGGGGTTTCACCCCTCCACTTT.

DNA of the CDR3: TGTGCCAGCAGCTTAGGCAGCTACGAGCAGTACTTC. The encoded protein is CASSLGSYEQYF. The V call is TRBV7-2, the J call TRBJ2-7; D is unclear. The CDR3 length is 12 residues. The germline CDR1 and CDR2 sequences are SGHTA and FQGNSA. V lost 1 base and J lost 3, with 4 bases in between.